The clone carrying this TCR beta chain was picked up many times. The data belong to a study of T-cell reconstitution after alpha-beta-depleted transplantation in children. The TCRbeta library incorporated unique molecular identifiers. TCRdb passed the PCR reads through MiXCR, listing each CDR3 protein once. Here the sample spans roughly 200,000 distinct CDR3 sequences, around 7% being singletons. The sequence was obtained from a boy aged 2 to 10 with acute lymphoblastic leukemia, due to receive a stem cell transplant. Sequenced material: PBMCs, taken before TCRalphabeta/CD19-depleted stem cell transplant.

CDR3: CASSFGTDYGYTF. Here the CDR3 DNA reads TGTGCCAGCAGTTTTGGTACCGACTATGGCTACACCTTC. The chain links TRBV12-3 or TRBV12-4 to TRBJ1-2, with D uncertain. This CDR3 has 13 residues. With 3 bases removed from V and 3 bases from J, the gap between germline ends came to 8 bases.